This TCR beta chain was obtained from a study of blood T cell repertoires in COVID-19. In its sample, this clone was seen once. The authors' processing: Reference gene primer amplification in the assay estimated nucleated cell counts. The method was immunoSEQ multiplex PCR; TCRdb's version includes in-frame clones alone and lacks a portion of them. That table gives V, J and clone size, and the DNA gave D and trimming. Among 82,000 or so clones listed, roughly 90% were seen once. The study drew participants aged about 18 to 95 years from 20 to 30 US areas. Participants reported their clinical history, and cohort assignment relied on those reports. CDR1 and CDR2 from the germline V gene are MNHNS and SASEGT. This CDR3 spans 21 amino acids. J gave up 0 bases and V 0 bases, and 11 bases lay outside the gene matches.

Sequencing was performed on PBMCs or T cells enriched from blood (not recorded which). V and J are TRBV6-1 and TRBJ1-6; 10 positions agree with TRBD1. The sequence derives from a woman between 45 and 60 years old with acute COVID-19. The chain's CDR3 is CASSEAPGQGKSSSYNSPLHF. In DNA form, the CDR3 reads TGTGCCAGCAGTGAAGCGCCGGGACAGGGGAAGTCGAGCTCCTATAATTCACCCCTCCACTTT.